This paragraph covers one TCR beta chain sequence. What it binds is unknown. This sample is part of a study of cytomegalovirus exposure and HLA in healthy donors. Notes on the study in general: No immune exposure information besides CMV serostatus was available.

In the PCR, 60 Vbeta and 13 Jbeta primers were used. Produced via immunoSEQ multiplex PCR; TCRdb's table is partial and in-frame only. The table includes approximately 150,000 clones, roughly 79% detected once. Material: PBMCs. The sequence was obtained from a woman in her thirties or forties in good health and CMV-seropositive.

The CDR3 sequence is CASSQQLAGGPYEQYF. The CDR3 DNA reads as TGTGCCAGCAGCCAGCAACTAGCGGGGGGGCCCTACGAGCAGTACTTC. The V gene is TRBV5-6, the J gene TRBJ2-7; 13 bases align to TRBD2. V dropped 4 bases and J dropped 2; count of bases not matched to a gene: 6. Germline CDR1 reads SGHDT; CDR2 reads YYEEEE. CDR3 length equals 16 residues. The variable domain in full, with the rest retrieved from reference TRBV5-6 and TRBJ2-7, is DAGVTQSPTHLIKTRGQQVTLRCSPKSGHDTVSWYQQALGQGPQFIFQYYEEEERQRGNFPDRFSGHQFPNYSSELNVNALLLGDSALYLCASSQQLAGGPYEQYFGPGTRLTVT.